The 27 T cell receptor beta chains listed next were all sequenced from one sample in a study of T cell responses to AZD1222 COVID-19 vaccine. Some clones are missing from TCRdb's copy, which holds only in-frame ones; the method was immunoSEQ multiplex PCR. The top ten clones hold 1.6% of a sample with some 170,000 clones, roughly nine tenths of them seen once. The specimen comprised peripheral blood, sampled on day 0 of AZD1222 vaccination. These receptors all stem from an adult in good health.

CDR3: CASRSMPGDEQFF. The CDR3 DNA reads TGTGCCAGCAGATCTATGCCAGGGGATGAGCAGTTCTTC. The gene calls are TRBV6-5 and TRBJ2-1; TRBD1 is a possible D gene (6 bases). CDR1 is MNHEY and CDR2 is SVGAGI in the germline V gene. The CDR3 is 13 amino acids. V shed 6 bases and J shed 8 bases, with 14 bases lying between them.

The chain links TRBV2 to TRBJ2-2; 9 bases match TRBD1. Germline values: CDR1 SNHLY, CDR2 FYNNEI. The CDR3 loop spans 13 amino acids. The trim removed 4 bases at V and 6 bases at J, leaving 0 bases unmatched. For the CDR3, the DNA is TGTGCCAGCAGTGGGGACAGGGCCGGGGAGCTGTTTTTT. Translated, it gives CASSGDRAGELFF.

This chain joins TRBV30 and TRBJ1-1; a possible D gene is TRBD1 (6 bases). V gave up 3 bases and J gave up 1 base, with 9 bases separating them. The CDR3 loop spans 13 amino acids. The germline CDR1 and CDR2 sequences are GTSNPN and SVGIG (reference sequence). CDR3 in amino acids: CAWSRGGNTEAFF. The CDR3 nucleotides are TGTGCCTGGAGCAGGGGAGGGAACACTGAAGCTTTCTTT.

The chain uses TRBV11-2 and TRBJ2-2; D remains ambiguous. Germline V gives CDR1 SGHAT, CDR2 FQNNGV. CDR3 length: 15 residues. With 7 bases removed from V and 3 bases from J, the gap between germline ends came to 15 bases. The CDR3 region is CASTLTRQYTGELFF. Here the CDR3 DNA reads TGTGCCAGCACTCTGACGAGACAATACACCGGGGAGCTGTTTTTT.

The chain has TRBV10-3 and TRBJ1-2, with D maybe TRBD1 (5 bases). V was clipped by 6 bases and J by 6 bases, with 17 bases between them. The CDR3 sequence is 14 residues long. The germline CDR1 and CDR2 sequences are ENHRY and SYGVKD. The DNA for the CDR3 is TGTGCCATCAGCTACGACCCGGGGGGTGATGGCTACACCTTC. Translated: CAISYDPGGDGYTF.

The rearrangement links TRBV11-2 to TRBJ2-4; no clear D. CDR3 length: 17 residues. Per germline, CDR1 SGHAT and CDR2 FQNNGV. V was shortened by 2 bases and J by 0 bases, with 14 bases between the two germline ends. The CDR3 region is CASSLLDLPIAKNIQYF. The CDR3, as DNA: TGTGCCAGCAGCTTACTCGACCTCCCGATAGCCAAAAACATTCAGTACTTC.

The chain couples TRBV11-2 to TRBJ2-1; 13 nucleotides line up with TRBD2. The J segment lost 0 bases and the V segment lost 4 bases, leaving 3 bases of the junction unmatched. Germline V gene sequence: CDR1 SGHAT, CDR2 FQNNGV. The CDR3 spans 17 residues. The CDR3 is CASSWGTSGNSYNEQFF. The CDR3 DNA reads as TGTGCCAGCAGCTGGGGGACTAGCGGGAACTCCTACAATGAGCAGTTCTTC.

This rearrangement joins TRBV24-1 to TRBJ1-5; D may be TRBD1 (5 bases). Trimming shortened V by 6 bases and J by 3 bases, and 11 bases separated the two germline ends. Germline V gene sequence: CDR1 KGHDR, CDR2 SFDVKD. The CDR3 spans 14 residues. This CDR3 is CATSRAGDNQPQHF. As DNA, the CDR3 is TGTGCCACCAGTCGAGCGGGGGACAATCAGCCCCAGCATTTT.

The rearrangement uses TRBV6-4 and TRBJ2-3, with D possibly being TRBD1 (5 bases). In germline, CDR1 is MRHNA, CDR2 SNTAGT. This CDR3 has 13 residues. Deletions cut 6 bases from V and 2 bases from J, with 9 bases between. The CDR3 DNA is TGTGCCAGCAGCCTCAGGGACACAGATACGCAGTATTTT. Translating gives CASSLRDTDTQYF.

The chain joins TRBV21-1 to TRBJ2-7; no check of the table's D call, TRBD2, against the DNA was made. TRBV21-1 constitutes a pseudogene. The CDR3 contains 17 residues. CDR3 loop: CASSTPPGGGTSYEQYV. DNA of the CDR3: TGTGCCAGCAGCACCCCTCCTGGCGGGGGGACCTCCTACGAGCAGTACGTC.

Only one count was recorded for this clone. The chain combines TRBV9 with TRBJ1-6; TRBD1 is a possible D gene (6 bases). Trimming took 6 bases from V and 5 from J, leaving 9 bases between them. Germline V gene sequence: CDR1 SGDLS, CDR2 YYNGEE. CDR3 length: 13 amino acids. The CDR3: CASKQGNNSPLHF. CDR3 DNA sequence: TGTGCCAGCAAACAGGGTAATAATTCACCCCTCCACTTT.

The J gene is TRBJ2-7, the V gene TRBV5-8; D may be TRBD1 (6 bases). The germline V gene encodes CDR1 SGHTS and CDR2 YDEGEE. The CDR3 contains 14 residues. Trimming shortened V by 3 bases and J by 0 bases, and 10 bases separated the two germline ends. This CDR3 reads CASSSGQNSYEQYV. For the CDR3, the DNA is TGTGCCAGCAGCTCCGGACAGAACTCCTACGAGCAGTACGTC.

The genes are TRBV5-1 and TRBJ1-2; no firm D call. The CDR3 covers 18 residues. V was cut by 0 bases and J by 3 bases, with 21 bases left in between. Germline CDR1 is SGHRS and CDR2 is YFSETQ. CDR3 DNA sequence: TGCGCCAGCAGCTTGGGAGGTTCTTCCGGATTTCGGGACTATGGCTACACCTTC. Translation gives CASSLGGSSGFRDYGYTF.

This clone occurred once. This chain joins TRBV18 and TRBJ1-5; possible D gene TRBD1, 5 bases. V was shortened by 3 bases and J by 6 bases, with 15 bases between the two germline ends. This CDR3 comprises 15 residues. Germline V gene data show CDR1 as KGHSH and CDR2 as LQKENI. CDR3 protein: CASSPGGVGGQPQHF. As DNA, the CDR3 is TGTGCCAGCTCACCCGGCGGGGTTGGGGGTCAGCCCCAGCATTTT.

V is TRBV5-1 and J is TRBJ1-1, with TRBD1 matching 8 bases. Germline trimming cut 2 bases from V and 5 bases from J; bases unmatched to any gene: 2. The CDR3 is made up of 13 amino acids. Germline values: CDR1 SGHRS, CDR2 YFSETQ. CDR3 protein: CASSFDRGTEAFF. In DNA form, the CDR3 reads TGCGCCAGCAGCTTCGACAGGGGAACTGAAGCTTTCTTT. Complete variable domain (other parts from reference TRBV5-1 and TRBJ1-1): KAGVTQTPRYLIKTRGQQVTLSCSPISGHRSVSWYQQTPGQGLQFLFEYFSETQRNKGNFPGRFSGRQFSNSRSEMNVSTLELGDSALYLCASSFDRGTEAFFGQGTRLTVV.

V is TRBV5-8 and J is TRBJ2-2, with unresolved D. Trimming shortened V by 0 bases and J by 2 bases, and 11 bases separated the two germline ends. This CDR3 is built from 16 residues. Germline V CDR1 and CDR2: SGHTS, YDEGEE. For the CDR3, the DNA is TGTGCCAGCAGCTTGGGGTCGCTTACAAACACCGGGGAGCTGTTTTTT. Translating gives CASSLGSLTNTGELFF.

The genes are TRBV19 and TRBJ1-5, with TRBD1 as a possible D gene (6 bases). Trimming pared 4 bases from V and 7 bases from J, leaving 11 bases between. The CDR3 contains 13 residues. CDR1 is LNHDA and CDR2 is SQIVND in the germline V gene (reference sequence). The CDR3 spells CASSRGPRQPQHF. DNA for the CDR3: TGTGCCAGTAGTAGGGGGCCTCGGCAGCCCCAGCATTTT.

V is TRBV19 and J is TRBJ2-7; 10 bases agree with TRBD2. Germline V lookup: CDR1 LNHDA, CDR2 SQIVND (reference sequence). CDR3 length: 13 residues. After removal of 9 bases from V and 4 bases from J, the junction contained 6 bases not matched to a gene. CDR3 nucleotides: TGTGCCAGCTCGACTAGCGGGCTTTACGAGCAGTACTTC. Translating it yields CASSTSGLYEQYF.

The chain employs TRBV3-1 (or the pseudogene TRBV3-2) and TRBJ2-2, with D possibly TRBD2 on 6 matching bases. V lost 5 bases to trimming and J lost 6 bases, with 7 bases between them. In germline, CDR1 is LGHDT, CDR2 YNNKEL (reference sequence). The CDR3 has 12 residues. The CDR3 protein is CASSTGAGELFF. CDR3 sequence (DNA): TGTGCCAGCAGCACGGGGGCCGGGGAGCTGTTTTTT.

The chain has TRBV18 and TRBJ1-4; D is undetermined. The germline CDR1 and CDR2 sequences are KGHSH and LQKENI. The CDR3 is made up of 12 amino acids. The ends were cut back, 3 bases at V and 15 bases at J, with 14 bases in the middle. In DNA form, the CDR3 reads TGTGCCAGCTCACCGGACCGTATAGAGGTGTTTTTT. Amino acid sequence: CASSPDRIEVFF.

As regards this clone: One junction end disagrees with the germline gene, perhaps due to a read error. The chain recombines TRBV7-7 with TRBJ2-6, with 7 bases fitting TRBD1. Germline CDR1 and CDR2: SSHAT and FNYEAQ (reference sequence). The CDR3 is made up of 15 amino acids. The CDR3 sequence: CASSPDRLGANVLTF. In DNA, the CDR3 is TGTGCTAGCAGCCCGGACAGGCTCGGGGCCAACGTCCTGACTTTC.

The chain uses TRBV5-6 and TRBJ2-7; perhaps TRBD1 as D (6 bases). V was clipped by 4 bases and J by 6 bases, with 11 bases between them. This CDR3 contains 12 residues. In germline, CDR1 is SGHDT, CDR2 YYEEEE. The CDR3 protein is CASSLRQVEQYF. As DNA, the CDR3 is TGTGCCAGCAGCCTAAGACAGGTCGAGCAGTACTTC.

The chain combines TRBV24-1 with TRBJ2-3, with a weak D call TRBD2 (6 bases). This CDR3 is built from 16 residues. Between the trimmed V and J ends, which lost 4 bases and 0 bases, there was a span of 13 bases. Germline values: CDR1 KGHDR, CDR2 SFDVKD. The CDR3 DNA reads TGTGCCACCAGTGACTACTCAGGGACTAGCACAGATACGCAGTATTTT. As protein: CATSDYSGTSTDTQYF.

The V and J genes are TRBV3-1 (or the pseudogene TRBV3-2) and TRBJ1-2, with D perhaps TRBD1 (5 bases). Trimming stripped 6 bases from V and 8 bases from J, with 28 bases between. This CDR3 has 17 amino acids. Germline-derived CDR1 and CDR2 are LGHDT and YNNKEL (reference sequence). This CDR3 reads CASSPLHTGTFSTGYTF. DNA of the CDR3: TGTGCCAGCAGTCCATTGCATACCGGGACTTTTTCTACCGGCTACACCTTC.

The chain uses TRBV5-1 and TRBJ2-1, with a possible D match to TRBD1 (5 bases). Germline V gene sequence: CDR1 SGHRS, CDR2 YFSETQ. V lost 3 bases and J lost 10, with 23 bases in between. CDR3 length: 16 residues. DNA of the CDR3: TGCGCCAGCAGCTCCCAATTGGGCAGGGAAGGCAAGGAGCAGTTCTTC. Translated: CASSSQLGREGKEQFF. The full variable domain, completed using reference TRBV5-1 and TRBJ2-1, is KAGVTQTPRYLIKTRGQQVTLSCSPISGHRSVSWYQQTPGQGLQFLFEYFSETQRNKGNFPGRFSGRQFSNSRSEMNVSTLELGDSALYLCASSSQLGREGKEQFFGPGTRLTVL.

The rearrangement links TRBV10-3 to TRBJ2-7; 12 bases map to TRBD2. With V trimmed by 8 bases and J by 0 bases, 8 bases remained unmatched. The germline V gene has CDR1 ENHRY and CDR2 SYGVKD. There are 16 residues in the CDR3. CDR3 residues: CAISQGLAGISYEQYF. The CDR3 bases are TGTGCCATCTCTCAGGGACTAGCGGGCATCTCCTACGAGCAGTACTTC.

The chain couples TRBV10-3 to TRBJ1-6, with D maybe TRBD1 (6 bases). Germline V gene sequence: CDR1 ENHRY, CDR2 SYGVKD. This CDR3 region has 15 residues. Trimming cost V 6 bases and J 2 bases, with 11 bases left between them. The CDR3: CAISNREPYNSPLHF. The CDR3 nucleotides are TGTGCCATCAGCAACAGGGAGCCCTATAATTCACCCCTCCACTTT.